The rows below give T cell receptor beta chains drawn from one sample of a study of blood T cell repertoires in COVID-19. TCRdb's table, derived via immunoSEQ multiplex PCR, lists solely in-frame clones and lacks some. The sample holds 300,000 or so clones, approximately 92% seen once. Sequenced: PBMCs or T cells enriched from blood (not recorded which). The receptors were sampled from a woman under 40 who had recovered from COVID-19. The conserved cysteine and the conserved F or W are not part of the CDR3 here.

>TRBV27
ASSLRAEEGTEAF
>TRBV30
AWSVPLAEVKVEQF
>TRBV19
ASTGTRGDYNEQF
>TRBV2
ASTRDMGAF
>TRBV30
AWTRLTGDYGYT
>TRBV27
ASSPAVGKISGGANVLT
>TRBV7-2
ASSRTSGAYEQY
>TRBV19
ASSTGQGREQY
>TRBV6-2/TRBV6-3
ASSYGGGRQETQY
>TRBV5-1
ASSLGGEDEQY
>TRBV5-1
ASSLRLAGTNEQF
>TRBV6-5
ASGPGQGAYEQY
>TRBV6-5
ASSYLTGEVRGYT
>TRBV5-6
ASSFTGAGELF
>TRBV6-4
ASSDGQGADTQY
>TRBV7-2
ASSKPGLAGGETQY
>TRBV10-3
AISTGLSGANVLT
>TRBV28
ASMATDRVKGYT
>TRBV6-6
ASSPIRDSQFGTEAF
>TRBV7-3
ASSPGTASYNEQF
>TRBV2
ASGSSGNRLNEQF
>TRBV7-8
ASSRDRGRDQPQH
>TRBV10-3
AISETDRDNQPQH
>TRBV7-2
ASSHESGQRTYGYT
>TRBV12-5
ASVGPPQGASYNEQF
>TRBV27
ATLPSGSLYNEQF
>TRBV28
ASSPMGTSGRLRPDTQY
>TRBV30
AWSAGAPA
>TRBV3-1/TRBV3-2
ASSQGGGSSPLH
>TRBV13
ASSVSGKHTDTQY
>TRBV18
ASSPLDPALQGYEQY
>TRBV19
ASSPRGSTGDEQF